This T cell receptor beta chain was captured by sequencing in a study of blood T cell repertoires in COVID-19. Study at large: There were acute and convalescent COVID-19 samples, and they came from the United States, Italy and Spain. T cells, B-cell-depleted T cells, or PBMCs supplied cDNA or gDNA.

V shed 4 bases, J shed 5 bases, and the junction held 9 bases outside the gene matches. The CDR3 runs to 15 residues. In germline, CDR1 is LGHNA, CDR2 YSLEER. Using immunoSEQ multiplex PCR, the repertoire was profiled, and TCRdb retains in-frame clones only, with some absent. The sample lists approximately 53,000 clones, over 80% occurring once. The sequence came from a woman in her sixties or seventies with acute or convalescent COVID-19. The rearrangement uses TRBV4-3 and TRBJ2-3; 7 bases are shared with TRBD2. The sample was peripheral blood. In nucleotides, the CDR3 is TGCGCCAGCAGCCTCCAAGGGCGGGGGAAAGATACGCAGTATTTT. It is translated as CASSLQGRGKDTQYF.